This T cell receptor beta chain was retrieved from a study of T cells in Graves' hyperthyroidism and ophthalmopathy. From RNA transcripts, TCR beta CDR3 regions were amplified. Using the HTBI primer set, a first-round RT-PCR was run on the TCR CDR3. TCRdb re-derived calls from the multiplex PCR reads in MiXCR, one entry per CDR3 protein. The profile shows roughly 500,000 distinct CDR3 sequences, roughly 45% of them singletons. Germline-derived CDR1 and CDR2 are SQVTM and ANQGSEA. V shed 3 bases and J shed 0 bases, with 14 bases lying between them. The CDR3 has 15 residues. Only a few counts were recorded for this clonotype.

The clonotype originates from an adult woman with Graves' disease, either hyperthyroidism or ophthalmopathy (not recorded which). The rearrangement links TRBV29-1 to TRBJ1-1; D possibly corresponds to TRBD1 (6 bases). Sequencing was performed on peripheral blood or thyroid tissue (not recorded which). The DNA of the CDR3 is TGCAGCGTTGAGTTGGTGGGGGCAATGAACACTGAAGCTTTCTTT. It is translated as CSVELVGAMNTEAFF.